The text below deals with one T cell receptor beta chain. Its cognate antigen is unknown. This sample stems from a study of CXCR3-negative and CXCR3-positive naive CD8 T cells. As for the study in general: The libraries yielded about 135 million TRB reads, about 1.5 +/- 0.3 million each.

Findings and caveats of the study: Memory CD8+ cells had much lower diversity, and both naive subsets had comparably high diversity. Cryopreserved cells partially lost CXCR3 expression, and fresh PBMCs were used in most assays. Greater hydrophobicity was found in TRB CDR3s of CXCR3-positive naive cells than of CXCR3-negative naive cells. Naive CXCR3-negative and CXCR3-positive cells had similar TRBV-TRBJ usage; memory differed.

5' RACE that incorporated UMI labels was used to prepare the TRB cDNA libraries. TCRdb re-called the 5' RACE reads; one entry per CDR3 protein, DNA not given. This sample lists around 130,000 distinct CDR3 sequences; its ten largest clones have roughly 0.62%. Germline V gene data show CDR1 as SQVTM and CDR2 as ANQGSEA. The CDR3 is made up of 14 amino acids. The specimen sequenced was naive CXCR3+ CD8+ T cells from blood. Subset of the sample: CD45RO-CCR7+CD27+CD95- naive CD8+ T cells expressing CXCR3 (TNR3+). The sequence derives from a human donor in good health. Some clones in this sample may be carry-over from other donors' samples. V usage is TRBV29-1 and J usage is TRBJ2-7; the TRBD1 assignment by TCRdb is unverifiable without DNA. The CDR3 loop is CSVTTGGSHYEQYF.